Listed below are T cell receptor beta chains from one sample, sequenced in a study of cytomegalovirus exposure and HLA in healthy donors. Profiled with immunoSEQ multiplex PCR; TCRdb holds only in-frame clones, not every one. This sample lists 200,000 or so clones; its ten largest clones have roughly 0.7%. The sequenced material came from PBMCs. The source of these receptors is a boy aged 5-17 years in good health and CMV-seronegative. Each CDR3 is given with its conserved first and last residue. D genes are given only for firm matches.

J: TRBJ1-2; V: TRBV7-9; D: .; CDR3: CASSLGGDGYTF; DNA: TGTGCCAGCAGCTTGGGGGGGGATGGCTACACCTTC
J: TRBJ2-4; V: TRBV14; D: TRBD2; CDR3: CASSRTGGLGNIQYF; DNA: TGTGCCAGCAGCCGGACCGGGGGGTTAGGAAACATTCAGTACTTC
J: TRBJ2-1; V: TRBV11-2; D: TRBD2; CDR3: CASSPREGNEQFF; DNA: TGTGCCAGCAGCCCCCGGGAGGGGAATGAGCAGTTCTTC
J: TRBJ2-7; V: TRBV5-1; D: .; CDR3: CASSLGLESEQYF; DNA: TGCGCCAGCAGCTTGGGATTAGAATCCGAGCAGTACTTC
J: TRBJ2-7; V: TRBV4-1; D: TRBD2; CDR3: CASSQWTSGTEVAYEQYF; DNA: TGCGCCAGCAGCCAATGGACTAGCGGGACCGAGGTAGCCTACGAGCAGTACTTC
J: TRBJ1-6; V: TRBV28; D: .; CDR3: CASSPTGKGSPLHF; DNA: TGTGCCAGCAGTCCAACAGGGAAGGGATCACCCCTCCACTTT
J: TRBJ2-2; V: TRBV7-7; D: TRBD2; CDR3: CASRAGVTGELFF; DNA: TGTGCCTCTCGAGCGGGGGTCACCGGGGAGCTGTTTTTT
J: TRBJ2-1; V: TRBV5-1; D: .; CDR3: CASSFEISSTNEQFF; DNA: TGCGCCAGCAGCTTCGAGATTTCGAGCACCAATGAGCAGTTCTTC
J: TRBJ2-7; V: TRBV5-1; D: TRBD1; CDR3: CASSLSPGQGAHEQYF; DNA: TGCGCCAGCAGCTTGTCCCCGGGACAGGGGGCCCACGAGCAGTACTTC
J: TRBJ2-5; V: TRBV4-2; D: .; CDR3: CASSQEESRETQYF; DNA: TGTGCCAGCAGCCAAGAGGAGTCTCGGGAGACCCAGTACTTC
J: TRBJ2-7; V: TRBV7-9; D: TRBD1; CDR3: CASSLGGQGVYEQYF; DNA: TGTGCCAGCAGCTTAGGGGGACAGGGGGTCTACGAGCAGTACTTC
J: TRBJ1-1; V: TRBV9; D: .; CDR3: CASRPPRGVVTEAFF; DNA: TGTGCCAGCAGGCCCCCTCGCGGGGTGGTCACTGAAGCTTTCTTT
J: TRBJ1-1; V: TRBV5-4; D: .; CDR3: CASSLDVRAAEAFF; DNA: TGTGCCAGCAGCTTAGACGTGAGGGCCGCTGAAGCTTTCTTT
J: TRBJ2-7; V: TRBV5-1; D: .; CDR3: CASSLENGYEQYF; DNA: TGCGCCAGCAGCTTGGAGAACGGCTACGAGCAGTACTTC
J: TRBJ2-7; V: TRBV6-5; D: TRBD2; CDR3: CASSRSGARGVEQYF; DNA: TGTGCCAGCAGTCGAAGCGGGGCCCGAGGGGTCGAGCAGTACTTC
J: TRBJ2-5; V: TRBV7-3; D: TRBD1; CDR3: CASSWDRAETQYF; DNA: TGTGCCAGCAGTTGGGACAGGGCGGAGACCCAGTACTTC
J: TRBJ1-6; V: TRBV4-1; D: TRBD1; CDR3: CASRNIKDRGFTPLHF; DNA: TGCGCCAGCAGAAATATAAAGGACAGGGGGTTTACACCCCTCCACTTT
J: TRBJ1-3; V: TRBV5-6; D: .; CDR3: CASSSPGGARSGNTIYF; DNA: TGTGCCAGCAGCTCCCCCGGGGGGGCGAGATCTGGAAACACCATATATTTT
J: TRBJ2-3; V: TRBV28; D: TRBD2; CDR3: CASGLAGILTDTQYF; DNA: TGTGCCTCGGGACTAGCGGGGATCCTCACAGATACGCAGTATTTT
J: TRBJ1-2; V: TRBV6-5; D: .; CDR3: CASSNVRGLDTF; DNA: TGTGCCAGCAGCAACGTCCGGGGTTTGGACACCTTC
J: TRBJ1-1; V: TRBV7-9; D: .; CDR3: CASIGGLNTEAFF; DNA: TGTGCCAGCATCGGGGGATTGAACACTGAAGCTTTCTTT
J: TRBJ2-6; V: TRBV29-1; D: .; CDR3: CSAVRAGANVLTF; DNA: TGCAGCGCCGTGAGGGCTGGGGCCAACGTCCTGACTTTC
J: TRBJ1-2; V: TRBV19; D: .; CDR3: CASSIRGYGYTF; DNA: TGTGCCAGTAGTATAAGGGGCTATGGCTACACCTTC
J: TRBJ1-6; V: TRBV29-1; D: .; CDR3: CSVRGSTNSPLHF; DNA: TGCAGCGTTCGGGGGTCTACCAATTCACCCCTCCACTTT
J: TRBJ2-5; V: TRBV2; D: .; CDR3: CASREGKETQYF; DNA: TGTGCCAGCAGGGAGGGGAAGGAGACCCAGTACTTC
J: TRBJ1-1; V: TRBV7-2; D: .; CDR3: CASSPPLRLRGTEAFF; DNA: TGTGCCAGCAGCCCCCCGTTGAGGCTTCGGGGCACTGAAGCTTTCTTT
J: TRBJ2-1; V: TRBV27; D: .; CDR3: CASSLFGGLGSEQFF; DNA: TGTGCCAGCAGTTTATTCGGGGGACTGGGAAGTGAGCAGTTCTTC
J: TRBJ2-1; V: TRBV6-5; D: .; CDR3: CASSSPTSYNEQFF; DNA: TGTGCCAGCAGCTCCCCCACTAGCTACAATGAGCAGTTCTTC
J: TRBJ2-3; V: TRBV5-1; D: TRBD1; CDR3: CASSPGTGGTDTQYF; DNA: TGCGCCAGCAGCCCCGGGACAGGGGGCACAGATACGCAGTATTTT
J: TRBJ1-4; V: TRBV9; D: .; CDR3: CASSRVRDLITEKLFF; DNA: TGTGCCAGCAGCCGAGTCCGGGACTTAATAACTGAAAAACTGTTTTTT
J: TRBJ1-1; V: TRBV4-2; D: .; CDR3: CASSQFTTGTEAFF; DNA: TGTGCCAGCAGCCAATTCACGACGGGCACTGAAGCTTTCTTT
J: TRBJ2-6; V: TRBV14; D: TRBD1; CDR3: CASSPRQGIAGANVLTF; DNA: TGTGCCAGCAGCCCCAGACAGGGAATAGCTGGGGCCAACGTCCTGACTTTC
J: TRBJ1-1; V: TRBV5-4; D: TRBD1; CDR3: CASSWGTGGNTEAFF; DNA: TGTGCCAGCAGCTGGGGGACAGGGGGAAACACTGAAGCTTTCTTT
J: TRBJ2-7; V: TRBV2; D: TRBD2; CDR3: CASRPAGGPFEQYF; DNA: TGTGCCAGCAGACCAGCGGGGGGGCCATTCGAGCAGTACTTC
J: TRBJ2-1; V: TRBV29-1; D: .; CDR3: CSVESEFNEQFF; DNA: TGCAGCGTTGAATCCGAGTTCAATGAGCAGTTCTTC
J: TRBJ1-1; V: TRBV29-1; D: .; CDR3: CSVERRLEAFF; DNA: TGCAGCGTTGAAAGACGGTTGGAGGCTTTCTTT
J: TRBJ2-7; V: TRBV2; D: TRBD1; CDR3: CASSAETGGDVDEQYF; DNA: TGTGCCAGCAGTGCCGAGACAGGGGGCGATGTAGACGAGCAGTACTTC
J: TRBJ2-7; V: TRBV5-1; D: TRBD2; CDR3: CASARTSGGYEQYF; DNA: TGCGCCAGCGCCCGGACTAGCGGGGGATACGAGCAGTACTTC
J: TRBJ1-1; V: TRBV19; D: TRBD1; CDR3: CASSIIDRATEAFF; DNA: TGTGCCAGTAGTATAATCGACAGGGCGACTGAAGCTTTCTTT
J: TRBJ1-1; V: TRBV5-1; D: .; CDR3: CASSPRLAGNTEAFF; DNA: TGCGCCAGCAGCCCGCGTTTGGCAGGGAACACTGAAGCTTTCTTT
J: TRBJ1-3; V: TRBV19; D: TRBD1; CDR3: CATGQGIGNTIYF; DNA: TGTGCCACCGGACAGGGCATTGGAAACACCATATATTTT
J: TRBJ1-2; V: TRBV30; D: .; CDR3: CAWDHGSDYYGYTF; DNA: TGTGCCTGGGACCACGGCAGCGACTATTATGGCTACACCTTC
J: TRBJ2-3; V: TRBV4-3; D: .; CDR3: CASSQEGTDTDTQYF; DNA: TGCGCCAGCAGCCAAGAAGGAACAGACACAGATACGCAGTATTTT
J: TRBJ1-6; V: TRBV25-1; D: .; CDR3: CASSEPGSYNSPLHF; DNA: TGTGCCAGCAGTGAACCAGGCTCCTATAATTCACCCCTCCACTTT
J: TRBJ2-3; V: TRBV11-2; D: .; CDR3: CASSLVRRRQDTQYF; DNA: TGTGCCAGCAGCTTAGTCAGGAGACGACAGGATACGCAGTATTTT
J: TRBJ2-5; V: TRBV14; D: .; CDR3: CASSQDTVWRGNETQYF; DNA: TGTGCCAGCAGCCAAGATACCGTGTGGAGGGGCAATGAGACCCAGTACTTC
J: TRBJ1-5; V: TRBV28; D: TRBD1; CDR3: CASSFQGGLGQPQHF; DNA: TGTGCCAGCAGTTTTCAGGGGGGATTGGGTCAGCCCCAGCATTTT
J: TRBJ2-7; V: TRBV14; D: TRBD1; CDR3: CASSQDVTGGIYEQYF; DNA: TGTGCCAGCAGCCAAGATGTGACAGGGGGCATCTACGAGCAGTACTTC
J: TRBJ2-3; V: TRBV18; D: .; CDR3: CASSPGQLRTDTQYF; DNA: TGTGCCAGCTCACCAGGCCAGTTACGCACAGATACGCAGTATTTT
J: TRBJ1-4; V: TRBV30; D: .; CDR3: CAWEAFEKLFF; DNA: TGTGCCTGGGAGGCCTTTGAAAAACTGTTTTTT
J: TRBJ2-5; V: TRBV5-4; D: TRBD1; CDR3: CASSLDRARQETQYF; DNA: TGTGCCAGCAGCCTGGACAGGGCCCGTCAAGAGACCCAGTACTTC